Listed below are T cell receptor beta chains from one sample, sequenced in a study of T cells in Graves' hyperthyroidism and ophthalmopathy. A single record per CDR3 protein comes from TCRdb applying MiXCR to the multiplex PCR reads. The sample holds about 500,000 distinct CDR3 sequences, about 16% seen once. The sample was blood. These receptors all stem from a young woman with Graves' ophthalmopathy. CDR3s leave out the opening cysteine and the closing phenylalanine or tryptophan.

TRBJ1-5 | TRBV5-4 | ASSLVGQGAQPQH
TRBJ2-7 | TRBV5-1 | ASSLWENRGRGARGYEQY
TRBJ1-1 | TRBV27 | ASSLQEANTEAF
TRBJ1-2 | TRBV19 | ASSIGSQGLYGYT
TRBJ2-7 | TRBV20-1 | SARGQGAMITYEQY
TRBJ2-4 | TRBV6-2/TRBV6-3 | ASSYSVKPKNIQY
TRBJ2-2 | TRBV29-1 | SVRTGTRDPVGLF
TRBJ2-1 | TRBV4-3 | ASSQQGRREQF
TRBJ2-1 | TRBV7-8 | ASSQGLAGVEEQF
TRBJ2-5 | TRBV29-1 | SAWERETQY
TRBJ2-1 | TRBV11-3 | ASSLEGGQGPYNEQF
TRBJ1-4 | TRBV12-3/TRBV12-4 | ASSNLAWGNEKLF
TRBJ1-2 | TRBV6-2/TRBV6-3 | ASRPTGGGGYT
TRBJ1-1 | TRBV7-2 | ASSPPNRGTEAF
TRBJ2-7 | TRBV19 | ASSMERGVYEQY